The source of this TCR beta chain is a study of blood T cell repertoires in COVID-19. On the study more broadly: Researchers got acute and convalescent COVID-19 samples from the United States, Italy and Spain.

Profiled with immunoSEQ multiplex PCR; TCRdb holds only in-frame clones, not every one. The repertoire includes under 200,000 clones, around 86% of them detected once, and around 5% sits in the top ten. Cohort allocation depended upon clinical history that participants reported. This clone was counted once. The sample contains more than one DNA sequence encoding this CDR3. This CDR3 region has 13 residues. Germline V gene data show CDR1 as SGHAT and CDR2 as FQNNGV. V was cut by 1 base and J by 0 bases, with 4 bases left in between. The sequence derives from a man aged 35 to 55 with acute COVID-19. The chain is built from TRBV11-2 and TRBJ2-7; no firm D call. What was sequenced was PBMCs or T cells enriched from blood (not recorded which). This CDR3 reads CASSLGSSYEQYF. CDR3 DNA: TGTGCCAGCAGCTTAGGGAGCTCCTACGAGCAGTACTTC.